These 14 T cell receptor beta chains came from one sample sequenced in a study of blood T cell repertoires in COVID-19 (dated by TCRdb to the early 2020s). The library was produced with the immunoSEQ multiplex PCR assay. This is the immuneACCESS table as TCRdb keeps it, with only in-frame sequences that have V and J called. A part of the clones is gone; compared with another copy, unresolved V genes explain less than half, and the rest is unexplained. A total of roughly 140,000 clones appear in this sample, 80% of them only once. The leading ten clones occupy approximately 3.6% of the sample. The sequenced material came from peripheral blood. These receptors were collected from a man in his sixties or seventies who had recovered from COVID-19.

The chain is built from TRBV18 and TRBJ2-7; a weak D match, TRBD1 (5 bases). This CDR3 has 13 residues. Germline lookup yields CDR1 KGHSH and CDR2 LQKENI. Trimming removed 2 bases at V and 6 bases at J, with 11 bases between. The CDR3 reads CASSPNTGPEQYF. The CDR3 region has the DNA TGTGCCAGCTCACCAAATACAGGCCCCGAGCAGTACTTC.

This chain uses TRBV6-5 with TRBJ2-3; 12 bases fit TRBD2. V lost 2 bases and J lost 3; bases outside the gene matches: 3. The length of the CDR3 is 16 residues. Germline V gene lookup returns CDR1 MNHEY and CDR2 SVGAGI. CDR3 region: CASSYALAGGTDTQYF. The CDR3 DNA is TGTGCCAGCAGTTACGCACTAGCGGGAGGTACAGATACGCAGTATTTT.

The chain uses TRBV18 and TRBJ1-1; weak D call: TRBD1 (5 bases). The CDR3 has 12 amino acids. The germline gives CDR1 KGHSH, CDR2 LQKENI. The V end lost 6 bases, the J end lost 5 bases, and 10 bases lay between the germline ends. For the CDR3, the DNA is TGTGCCAGCTCTGAGGGGAGGACTGAAGCTTTCTTT. Its protein is CASSEGRTEAFF. The whole variable domain, remainder taken from reference TRBV18 and TRBJ1-1, is NAGVMQNPRHLVRRRGQEARLRCSPMKGHSHVYWYRQLPEEGLKFMVYLQKENIIDESGMPKERFSAEFPKEGPSILRIQQVVRGDSAAYFCASSEGRTEAFFGQGTRLTVV.

The chain combines TRBV10-3 with TRBJ1-1; possibly TRBD1 for D (6 bases). Trimming took 0 bases from V and 1 from J, leaving 12 bases between them. The CDR3 has 16 residues. Germline lookup yields CDR1 ENHRY and CDR2 SYGVKD. CDR3 sequence reads: CAISESKGRGNTEAFF. In DNA form, the CDR3 reads TGTGCCATCAGTGAGTCGAAAGGCAGGGGGAACACTGAAGCTTTCTTT.

The chain couples TRBV5-5 to TRBJ1-5, with D maybe TRBD1 (5 bases). Per germline, CDR1 SGHKS and CDR2 YYEKEE (reference sequence). This CDR3 is built from 15 residues. With 2 bases removed from V and 7 bases from J, the gap between germline ends came to 16 bases. As DNA, the CDR3 is TGTGCCAGCAGCTTCTTACTCGGGGGAGTCCAGCCCCAGCATTTT. This encodes CASSFLLGGVQPQHF.

This clone was observed at least ten times. The chain recombines TRBV6-4 with TRBJ2-2, with 10 bases matching TRBD1. There are 15 residues in the CDR3. Germline values: CDR1 MRHNA, CDR2 SNTAGT. J gave up 3 bases and V 5 bases, and 3 bases lay outside the gene matches. CDR3 bases: TGTGCCAGCAGTCCCGGGACAGGGGACACCGGGGAGCTGTTTTTT. This gives the protein CASSPGTGDTGELFF.

This clone showed up just a few times. The chain has TRBV27 and TRBJ2-7; 9 positions match TRBD1. Germline V gene sequence: CDR1 MNHEY, CDR2 SMNVEV (reference sequence). CDR3 size: 15 residues. V dropped 6 bases and J dropped 3; count of bases not matched to a gene: 9. The CDR3 loop is CASRPATGGRYEQYF. DNA for the CDR3: TGTGCCAGCAGACCCGCGACAGGGGGTCGCTACGAGCAGTACTTC.

Regarding this clone: Other DNA sequences from this sample encode an identical CDR3 as well. The CDR3 reads CASSFSGRETQYF. The CDR3 nucleotides read TGTGCCAGCAGTTTTTCAGGCAGGGAGACCCAGTACTTC. The chain recombines TRBV27 with TRBJ2-5; no firm D call. Trimming shortened V by 3 bases and J by 5 bases, and 10 bases separated the two germline ends. Germline V gene lookup returns CDR1 MNHEY and CDR2 SMNVEV (reference sequence). The CDR3 length is 13 residues.

The chain is built from TRBV27 and TRBJ2-7; TRBD1 matches at 10 bases. The CDR3 consists of 16 residues. The junction had 7 bases not matched to a gene; V was cut back by 2 bases and J by 3 bases. Germline V lookup: CDR1 MNHEY, CDR2 SMNVEV (reference sequence). The CDR3 coding sequence is TGTGCCAGCAGTTTAAAAGGGACAGGGGTAGGCTACGAGCAGTACTTC. Translation gives CASSLKGTGVGYEQYF.

V is TRBV7-2 and J is TRBJ1-2; TRBD1 aligns across 7 bases. The trim removed 4 bases at V and 4 bases at J, leaving 9 bases unmatched. The CDR3 covers 15 residues. The germline CDR1 and CDR2 sequences are SGHTA and FQGNSA. Here the CDR3 reads CASSSSFRTGYGYTF. The CDR3 DNA sequence: TGTGCCAGCAGCTCGTCGTTCAGGACAGGCTATGGCTACACCTTC.

This clone was detected only once. The chain joins TRBV5-1 to TRBJ1-1, with TRBD1 matching 7 bases. Trimming cost V 4 bases and J 4 bases; bases outside gene matches: 7. Looked up from germline, CDR1 is SGHRS and CDR2 is YFSETQ. There are 14 residues in the CDR3. The CDR3 sequence: CASSLGGARTEAFF. The DNA for the CDR3 is TGCGCCAGCAGCCTAGGGGGCGCACGCACTGAAGCTTTCTTT.

In its sample, this clone was seen a few times. The gene calls are TRBV4-1 and TRBJ2-7, with 9 bases aligning to TRBD2. CDR3 length: 15 residues. Germline-derived CDR1 and CDR2 are MGHRA and YSYEKL. V was pared by 5 bases and J by 3 bases, with 8 bases of the junction left unmatched. CDR3 residues: CASSYRSGSGYEQYF. CDR3 bases: TGCGCCAGCAGCTACCGTAGCGGGAGTGGCTACGAGCAGTACTTC.

The V call is TRBV9, the J call TRBJ2-3; D not certain. The CDR3 has 13 residues. V lost 4 bases to trimming and J lost 3 bases, with 9 bases between them. Germline CDR1 SGDLS, CDR2 YYNGEE. The CDR3 bases are TGTGCCAGCAGCCTTGGAGTTACAGATACGCAGTATTTT. Protein product: CASSLGVTDTQYF.

The table lists this clone with a few counts. The rearrangement joins TRBV19 to TRBJ1-2; weak D call: TRBD1 (6 bases). The germline V and J ends were trimmed by 5 bases and 7 bases, with 17 bases remaining between them. This CDR3 has 14 residues. CDR1 is LNHDA and CDR2 is SQIVND in the germline V gene (reference sequence). The CDR3 reads CASSLNGQGTGYTF. In DNA, the CDR3 is TGTGCCAGTAGTCTGAACGGGCAGGGGACTGGCTACACCTTC. The variable domain in full, completed from reference TRBV19 and TRBJ1-2, reads DGGITQSPKYLFRKEGQNVTLSCEQNLNHDAMYWYRQDPGQGLRLIYYSQIVNDFQKGDIAEGYSVSREKKESFPLTVTSAQKNPTAFYLCASSLNGQGTGYTFGSGTRLTVV.